The 20 T cell receptor beta chains listed next were all sequenced from one sample in a study of blood T cell repertoires in COVID-19. Assay: immunoSEQ multiplex PCR; the TCRdb copy retains only in-frame clones and omits some. The data hold about 320,000 clones, with roughly 87% observed a single time. The sequenced material came from PBMCs or T cells enriched from blood (not recorded which). These TCRs come from a young woman who had recovered from COVID-19.

The rearrangement joins TRBV11-2 to TRBJ2-7; 9 bases match TRBD2. CDR3 length: 16 residues. The germline CDR1 and CDR2 sequences are SGHAT and FQNNGV. The J segment lost 0 bases and the V segment lost 6 bases, leaving 9 bases of the junction unmatched. The CDR3 protein is CASSRLAVTSSYEQYF. The CDR3 DNA reads as TGTGCCAGCAGTCGACTAGCGGTGACGAGCTCCTACGAGCAGTACTTC.

V usage is TRBV30 and J usage is TRBJ1-2; D unclear. The CDR3 extends over 13 amino acids. Germline assignment: CDR1 GTSNPN and CDR2 SVGIG (reference sequence). Trimming left V 0 bases short and J 8 bases short, with 13 bases between. CDR3 residues: CAWSVTGIGGYTF. CDR3 sequence (DNA): TGTGCCTGGAGTGTAACGGGGATAGGCGGCTACACCTTC. Full variable domain (rest looked up from reference TRBV30 and TRBJ1-2): SQTIHQWPATLVQPVGSPLSLECTVEGTSNPNLYWYRQAAGRGLQLLFYSVGIGQISSEVPQNLSASRPQDRQFILSSKKLLLSDSGFYLCAWSVTGIGGYTFGSGTRLTVV.

This sequence joins TRBV6-6 and TRBJ2-5; 12 nucleotides agree with TRBD1. The CDR3 has 14 amino acids. V lost 10 bases to trimming and J lost 4 bases; unmatched junction nucleotides: 7. Germline CDR1 reads MNHNY; CDR2 reads SVGAGI (reference sequence). The CDR3 reads CATLGTGGRETQYF. CDR3 nucleotide sequence: TGTGCCACCTTAGGGACAGGGGGCAGAGAGACCCAGTACTTC.

The chain employs TRBV7-5 and TRBJ2-3; the tabulated D call, TRBD2, remains unverified against the DNA. TRBV7-5 is shown as a pseudogene. This CDR3 region has 16 residues. This CDR3 is CARSLAGGKSTDTQYF. DNA for the CDR3: TGTGCCAGAAGCTTAGCCGGCGGTAAGTCCACAGATACGCAGTATTTT.

V usage is TRBV18 and J usage is TRBJ1-1; D not certain. Trimming removed 2 bases from V and 1 base from J, with 8 bases in between. Germline CDR1 and CDR2: KGHSH and LQKENI. This CDR3 spans 14 amino acids. In nucleotides, the CDR3 is TGTGCCAGCTCACCAAGACAACAGAACACTGAAGCTTTCTTT. This translates into CASSPRQQNTEAFF. The full variable domain, rest sourced from reference TRBV18 and TRBJ1-1, is NAGVMQNPRHLVRRRGQEARLRCSPMKGHSHVYWYRQLPEEGLKFMVYLQKENIIDESGMPKERFSAEFPKEGPSILRIQQVVRGDSAAYFCASSPRQQNTEAFFGQGTRLTVV.

This chain links TRBV11-2 with TRBJ2-1; D might be TRBD2 (5 bases). Per the germline V gene, CDR1 is SGHAT and CDR2 is FQNNGV. The germline V and J ends were trimmed by 6 bases and 2 bases, with 17 bases remaining between them. The length of the CDR3 is 16 residues. DNA of the CDR3: TGTGCCAGCAGTAAGCGGAAGCAAAACACCTACAATGAGCAGTTCTTC. Translation: CASSKRKQNTYNEQFF.

The rearrangement joins TRBV5-1 to TRBJ1-1; TRBD1 might be the D (5 bases). The germline V gene encodes CDR1 SGHRS and CDR2 YFSETQ. Trimming shortened V by 3 bases and J by 3 bases, and 6 bases separated the two germline ends. The CDR3 loop spans 12 amino acids. CDR3 residues: CASSWGDTEAFF. The CDR3 DNA is TGCGCCAGCAGCTGGGGGGACACTGAAGCTTTCTTT.

V and J are TRBV29-1 and TRBJ1-2; no firm D call. V lost 1 base to trimming and J lost 0 bases, with 15 bases between them. This CDR3 region has 16 residues. Germline loops: CDR1 SQVTM, CDR2 ANQGSEA. DNA of the CDR3: TGCAGCGTTGAAGCGGTTGGGGAGGTAACTAACTATGGCTACACCTTC. The encoded protein is CSVEAVGEVTNYGYTF.

For the CDR3, the DNA is TGTGCCAGTAATAAGCCAACAGGGGAAGGAGCAGATACGCAGTATTTT. Its translation: CASNKPTGEGADTQYF. The chain links TRBV19 to TRBJ2-3; 7 nucleotides match TRBD1. The germline gives CDR1 LNHDA, CDR2 SQIVND (reference sequence). The CDR3 runs to 16 residues. J gave up 4 bases and V 7 bases, and 14 bases lay outside the gene matches.

DNA for the CDR3: TGTGCCAGCAGCTTACAGGGGGCCGATAATTCACCCCTCCACTTT. Protein product: CASSLQGADNSPLHF. V usage is TRBV11-2 and J usage is TRBJ1-6; 8 bases align to TRBD1. The CDR3 has 15 amino acids. The V gene's germline CDR1 is SGHAT and CDR2 FQNNGV. J was trimmed by 5 bases and V by 2 bases; bases with no gene match: 2. The whole variable domain, remainder taken from reference TRBV11-2 and TRBJ1-6, is EAGVAQSPRYKIIEKRQSVAFWCNPISGHATLYWYQQILGQGPKLLIQFQNNGVVDDSQLPKDRFSAERLKGVDSTLKIQPAKLEDSAVYLCASSLQGADNSPLHFGNGTRLTVT.

V is TRBV7-9 and J is TRBJ2-3; 12 nucleotides match TRBD2. The germline CDR1 and CDR2 sequences are SEHNR and FQNEAQ (reference sequence). The trim removed 5 bases at V and 7 bases at J, leaving 10 bases unmatched. The CDR3 runs 16 residues. The CDR3 here is CASSARLAGDGYTQYF. CDR3 DNA sequence: TGTGCCAGCAGCGCCAGACTAGCGGGAGACGGGTATACGCAGTATTTT.

CDR3 residues: CASSPGTSLGEQYF. CDR3 DNA: TGTGCCAGCAGCCCGGGGACTAGCCTCGGGGAGCAGTACTTC. V usage is TRBV5-4 and J usage is TRBJ2-7; 9 bases are a match to TRBD2. Trimming took 4 bases from V and 7 from J; bases not matched to a gene: 9. Looked up from germline, CDR1 is SGHNT and CDR2 is YYREEE (reference sequence). The CDR3 is 14 residues long.

This chain connects TRBV7-3 to TRBJ1-1, with TRBD1 as a possible D gene (6 bases). From germline, CDR1 is SGHTA and CDR2 FQGTGA. With 5 bases removed from V and 3 bases from J, the gap between germline ends came to 13 bases. CDR3 length: 14 amino acids. CDR3 in amino acids: CASSPQGGHTEAFF. The CDR3 region has the DNA TGTGCCAGCAGCCCACAGGGTGGGCACACTGAAGCTTTCTTT.

The rearrangement uses TRBV21-1 and TRBJ1-1; the D call in the table, TRBD1, was not verified against the DNA. TRBV21-1 corresponds to a pseudogene. CDR3 length: 14 amino acids. CDR3 sequence reads: CASSLQGGLTEAFF. The DNA for the CDR3 is TGTGCCAGCAGCTTACAGGGTGGCCTCACTGAAGCTTTCTTT.

This chain joins TRBV5-1 and TRBJ2-2; 8 bases match TRBD2. The CDR3 runs to 14 residues. CDR1 and CDR2 from the germline V gene are SGHRS and YFSETQ. J was trimmed by 4 bases and V by 6 bases; bases with no gene match: 5. CDR3 protein: CASTPAGGTGELFF. For the CDR3, the DNA is TGCGCCAGCACCCCCGCGGGGGGCACCGGGGAGCTGTTTTTT.

The V gene is TRBV6-5, the J gene TRBJ1-1; D may be TRBD1 (5 bases). The length of the CDR3 is 13 residues. The V gene lost 7 bases and the J gene lost 0 bases, with 9 bases spanning the gap. Germline CDR1 and CDR2: MNHEY and SVGAGI. The CDR3 nucleotides read TGTGCCAGCACCGGACACATGAACACTGAAGCTTTCTTT. Residues: CASTGHMNTEAFF.

This clone came up a few times. V usage is TRBV10-3 and J usage is TRBJ2-1, with 10 bases fitting TRBD2. CDR1 is ENHRY and CDR2 is SYGVKD in the germline V gene. The length of the CDR3 is 16 residues. The V and J ends lost 3 bases and 8 bases, in that order; junction bases with no gene match: 10. The CDR3 here is CAISDSRLAGVDEQFF. DNA for the CDR3: TGTGCCATCAGTGACAGTAGGCTAGCGGGAGTTGATGAGCAGTTCTTC.

The V call is TRBV5-1, the J call TRBJ2-7; 7 bases map to TRBD1. V lost 0 bases, J lost 7 bases, and 10 bases stayed unmatched. This CDR3 is built from 15 residues. Germline V gene sequence: CDR1 SGHRS, CDR2 YFSETQ. Here the CDR3 reads CASSLVRTGEGEQYF. The CDR3 nucleotides are TGCGCCAGCAGCTTGGTCCGGACAGGAGAGGGGGAGCAGTACTTC.

This clone was observed a few times. The rearrangement uses TRBV19 and TRBJ1-5; TRBD1 matches 7 bases. The length of the CDR3 is 14 residues. Germline V gives CDR1 LNHDA, CDR2 SQIVND (reference sequence). V lost 9 bases and J lost 3; bases outside the gene matches: 8. CDR3 region: CASLLQGNNQPQHF. CDR3 nucleotides: TGTGCCAGCCTTCTACAGGGGAACAATCAGCCCCAGCATTTT.

V and J are TRBV2 and TRBJ1-1; the D gene is possibly TRBD1 (5 bases). The CDR3 length is 15 residues. Trimming took off 3 bases at V and 1 base at J, with 12 bases between the two ends. The germline V gene has CDR1 SNHLY and CDR2 FYNNEI. The CDR3 nucleotides read TGTGCCAGCAGTGAGCTCGGGCAGGGGAACACTGAAGCTTTCTTT. It translates to CASSELGQGNTEAFF. Drawing the rest from reference TRBV2 and TRBJ1-1, the complete variable domain is EPEVTQTPSHQVTQMGQEVILRCVPISNHLYFYWYRQILGQKVEFLVSFYNNEISEKSEIFDDQFSVERPDGSNFTLKIRSTKLEDSAMYFCASSELGQGNTEAFFGQGTRLTVV.